The following is a TCR beta chain sequence with its context. Profiled with immunoSEQ multiplex PCR; TCRdb holds only in-frame clones, not every one. This table holds roughly 190,000 clones, under 90% found once. The CDR3 covers 16 residues. The germline CDR1 and CDR2 sequences are LNHDA and SQIVND (reference sequence). Trimming took 10 bases from V and 1 from J, leaving 22 bases between them. The source of the sample is a study of blood T cell repertoires in COVID-19. The chain employs TRBV19 and TRBJ1-1; D remains ambiguous. Sequenced input: peripheral blood. The sequence was obtained from a human donor in a cohort sampled during active COVID-19. The CDR3 loop reads CATIGDGGIRNTEAFF. Here the CDR3 DNA reads TGTGCCACCATAGGTGACGGAGGAATTCGGAACACTGAAGCTTTCTTT.